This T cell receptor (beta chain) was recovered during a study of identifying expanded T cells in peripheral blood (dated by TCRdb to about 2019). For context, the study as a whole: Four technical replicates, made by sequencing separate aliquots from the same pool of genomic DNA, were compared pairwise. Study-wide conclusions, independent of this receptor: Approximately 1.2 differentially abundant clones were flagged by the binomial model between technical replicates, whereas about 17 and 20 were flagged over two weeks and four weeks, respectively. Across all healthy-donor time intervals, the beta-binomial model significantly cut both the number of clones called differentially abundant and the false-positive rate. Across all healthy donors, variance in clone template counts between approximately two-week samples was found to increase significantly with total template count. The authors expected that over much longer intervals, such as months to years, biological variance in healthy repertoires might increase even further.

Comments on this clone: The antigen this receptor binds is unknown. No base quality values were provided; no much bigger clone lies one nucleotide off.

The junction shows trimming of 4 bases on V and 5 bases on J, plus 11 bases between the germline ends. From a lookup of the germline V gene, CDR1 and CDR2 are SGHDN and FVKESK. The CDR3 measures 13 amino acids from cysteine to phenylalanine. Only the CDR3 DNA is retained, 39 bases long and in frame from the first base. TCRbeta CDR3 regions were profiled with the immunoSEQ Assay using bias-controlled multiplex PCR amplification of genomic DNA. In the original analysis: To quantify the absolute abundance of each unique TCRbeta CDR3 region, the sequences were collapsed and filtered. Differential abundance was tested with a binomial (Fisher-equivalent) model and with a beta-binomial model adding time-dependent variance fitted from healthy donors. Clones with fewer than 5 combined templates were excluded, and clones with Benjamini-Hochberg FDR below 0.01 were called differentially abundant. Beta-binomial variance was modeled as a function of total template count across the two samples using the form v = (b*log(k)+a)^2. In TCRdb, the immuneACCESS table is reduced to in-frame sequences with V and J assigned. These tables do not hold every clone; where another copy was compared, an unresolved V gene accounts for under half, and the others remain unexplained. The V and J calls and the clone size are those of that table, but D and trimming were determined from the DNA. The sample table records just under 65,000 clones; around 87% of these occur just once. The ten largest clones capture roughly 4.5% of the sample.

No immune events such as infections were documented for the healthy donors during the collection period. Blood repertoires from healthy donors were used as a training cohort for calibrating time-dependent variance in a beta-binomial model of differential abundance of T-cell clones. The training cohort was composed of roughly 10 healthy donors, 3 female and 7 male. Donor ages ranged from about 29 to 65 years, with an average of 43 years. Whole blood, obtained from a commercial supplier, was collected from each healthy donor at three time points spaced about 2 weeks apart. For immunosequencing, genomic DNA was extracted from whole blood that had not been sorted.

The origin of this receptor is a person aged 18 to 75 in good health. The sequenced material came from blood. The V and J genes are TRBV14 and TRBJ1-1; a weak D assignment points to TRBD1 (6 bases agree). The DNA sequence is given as TGTGCCAGCAGCCGGACAGCGCGTACTGAAGCTTTCTTT. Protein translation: CASSRTARTEAFF.